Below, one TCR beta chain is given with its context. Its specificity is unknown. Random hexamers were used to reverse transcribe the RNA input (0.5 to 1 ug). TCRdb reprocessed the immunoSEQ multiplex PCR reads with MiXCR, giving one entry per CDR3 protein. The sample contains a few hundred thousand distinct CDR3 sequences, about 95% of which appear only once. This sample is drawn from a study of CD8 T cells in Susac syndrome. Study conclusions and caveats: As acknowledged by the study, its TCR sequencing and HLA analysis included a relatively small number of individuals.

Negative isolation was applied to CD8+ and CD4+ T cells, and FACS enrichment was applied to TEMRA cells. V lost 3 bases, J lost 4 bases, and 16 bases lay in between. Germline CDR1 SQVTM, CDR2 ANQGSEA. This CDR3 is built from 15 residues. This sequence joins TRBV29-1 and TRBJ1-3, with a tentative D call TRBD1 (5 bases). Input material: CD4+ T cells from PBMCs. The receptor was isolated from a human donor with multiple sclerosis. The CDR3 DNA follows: TGCAGCGTTGAGGACACCAGAGGTACCGGAAACACCATATATTTT. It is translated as CSVEDTRGTGNTIYF. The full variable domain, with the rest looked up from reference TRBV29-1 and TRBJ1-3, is SAVISQKPSRDICQRGTSLTIQCQVDSQVTMMFWYRQQPGQSLTLIATANQGSEATYESGFVIDKFPISRPNLTFSTLTVSNMSPEDSSIYLCSVEDTRGTGNTIYFGEGSWLTVV.